The source of this T cell receptor beta chain is a study of cytomegalovirus exposure and HLA in healthy donors. CDR3 size: 15 residues. The V gene's germline CDR1 is SGHDN and CDR2 FVKESK. V was clipped by 4 bases and J by 10 bases; unmatched bases: 13. As regards this clone: Its antigen remains unidentified.

Study observations and caveats: In a later analysis, donors in an Asian-associated ancestry cluster reportedly had fewer N-insertions in productive TCRs than the cohort mean. Across donors, presence/absence analyses took sequencing depth to be roughly uniform. Earlier analysis looked at TCR beta V segments, and most were productive about 87% or about 30% of the time. Among TCR sequences, most were rare, though some public TCRs appeared in many donors.

PCR was performed using 60 Vbeta and 13 Jbeta primers. TCRdb's copy holds only in-frame clones and misses some; the assay was immunoSEQ multiplex PCR. The table includes more than 70,000 clones, 65% to 75% detected once. The TCR sequence derives from a man aged 40-49 years in good health and CMV-seropositive. The gene calls are TRBV14 and TRBJ2-1, with 7 bases matching TRBD1. Input material: PBMCs. The CDR3 region is CASSPYGTVQGEQFF. Written as DNA, the CDR3 is TGTGCCAGCAGCCCCTACGGGACAGTACAAGGGGAGCAGTTCTTC. Based on the CDR3 plus reference TRBV14 and TRBJ2-1, the full variable domain is EAGVTQFPSHSVIEKGQTVTLRCDPISGHDNLYWYRRVMGKEIKFLLHFVKESKQDESGMPNNRFLAERTGGTYSTLKVQPAELEDSGVYFCASSPYGTVQGEQFFGPGTRLTVL.